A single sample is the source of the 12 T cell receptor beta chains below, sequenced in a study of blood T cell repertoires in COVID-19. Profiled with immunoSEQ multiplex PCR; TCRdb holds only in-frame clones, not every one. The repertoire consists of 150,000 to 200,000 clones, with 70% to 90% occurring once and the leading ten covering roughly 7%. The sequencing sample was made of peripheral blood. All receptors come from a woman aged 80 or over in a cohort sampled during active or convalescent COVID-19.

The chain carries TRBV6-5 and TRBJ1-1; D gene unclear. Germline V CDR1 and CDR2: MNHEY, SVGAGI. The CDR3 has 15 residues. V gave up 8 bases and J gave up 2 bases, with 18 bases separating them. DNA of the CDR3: TGTGCCAGCCACAGATCGGGGAGGAGTAACACTGAAGCTTTCTTT. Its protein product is CASHRSGRSNTEAFF.

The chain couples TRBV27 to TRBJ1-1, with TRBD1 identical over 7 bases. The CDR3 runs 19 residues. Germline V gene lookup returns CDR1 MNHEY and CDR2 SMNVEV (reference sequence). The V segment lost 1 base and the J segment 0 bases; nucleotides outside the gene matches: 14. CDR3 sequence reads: CASSLWKGGGQRLNTEAFF. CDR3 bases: TGTGCCAGCAGTTTATGGAAAGGTGGGGGACAGCGATTGAACACTGAAGCTTTCTTT.

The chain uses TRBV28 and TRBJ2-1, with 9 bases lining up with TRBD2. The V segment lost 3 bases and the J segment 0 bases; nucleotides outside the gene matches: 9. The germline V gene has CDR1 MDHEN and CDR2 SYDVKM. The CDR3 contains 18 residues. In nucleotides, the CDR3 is TGTGCCAGCAGTTTTGAGCGGGGGGCTACACTCTCCTACAATGAGCAGTTCTTC. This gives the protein CASSFERGATLSYNEQFF.

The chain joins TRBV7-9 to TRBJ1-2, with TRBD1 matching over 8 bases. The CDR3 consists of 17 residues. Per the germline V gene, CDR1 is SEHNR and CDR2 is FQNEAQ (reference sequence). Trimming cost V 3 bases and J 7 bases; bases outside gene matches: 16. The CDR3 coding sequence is TGTGCCAGCAGCTTTAAAGCTGGGGCAGGGGGCGTGGGTGGCTACACCTTC. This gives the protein CASSFKAGAGGVGGYTF.

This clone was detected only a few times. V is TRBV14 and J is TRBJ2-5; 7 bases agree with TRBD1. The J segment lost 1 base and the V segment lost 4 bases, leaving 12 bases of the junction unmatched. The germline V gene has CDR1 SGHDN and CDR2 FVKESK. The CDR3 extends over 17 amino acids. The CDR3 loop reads CASSPSGTVRLQETQYF. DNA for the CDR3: TGTGCCAGCAGCCCTAGTGGGACAGTCAGACTCCAAGAGACCCAGTACTTC.

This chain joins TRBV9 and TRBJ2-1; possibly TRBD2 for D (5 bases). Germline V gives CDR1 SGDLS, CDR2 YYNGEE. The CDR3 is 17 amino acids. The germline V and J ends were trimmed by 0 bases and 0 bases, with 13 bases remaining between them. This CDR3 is CASSVAGGYSSYNEQFF. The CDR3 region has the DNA TGTGCCAGCAGCGTAGCTGGCGGGTACAGCTCCTACAATGAGCAGTTCTTC.

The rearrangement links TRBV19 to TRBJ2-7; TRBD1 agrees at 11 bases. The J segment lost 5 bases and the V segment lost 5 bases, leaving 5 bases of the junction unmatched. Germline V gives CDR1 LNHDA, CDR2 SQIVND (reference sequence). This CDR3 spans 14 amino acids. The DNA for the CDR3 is TGTGCCAGTAGTCGGACAGGGGGCTTCGACGAGCAGTACGTC. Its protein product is CASSRTGGFDEQYV.

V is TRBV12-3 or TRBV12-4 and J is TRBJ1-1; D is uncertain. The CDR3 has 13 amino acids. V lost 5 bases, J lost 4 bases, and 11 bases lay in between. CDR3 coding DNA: TGTGCCAGCAGTATCCTTCTGGCCACTGAAGCTTTCTTT. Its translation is CASSILLATEAFF.

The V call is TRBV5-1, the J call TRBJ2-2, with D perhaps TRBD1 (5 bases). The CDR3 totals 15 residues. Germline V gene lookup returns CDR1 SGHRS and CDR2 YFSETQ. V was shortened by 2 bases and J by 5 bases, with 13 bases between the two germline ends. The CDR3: CASSLGLGATGELFF. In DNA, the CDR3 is TGCGCCAGCAGCTTAGGGTTAGGGGCGACCGGGGAGCTGTTTTTT.

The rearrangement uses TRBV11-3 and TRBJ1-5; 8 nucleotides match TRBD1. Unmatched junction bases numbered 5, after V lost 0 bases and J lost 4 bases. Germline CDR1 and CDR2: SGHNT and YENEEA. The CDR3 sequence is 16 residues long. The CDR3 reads CASSLDSDRVNQPQHF. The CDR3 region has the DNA TGTGCCAGCAGCTTAGATTCGGACAGGGTTAATCAGCCCCAGCATTTT.

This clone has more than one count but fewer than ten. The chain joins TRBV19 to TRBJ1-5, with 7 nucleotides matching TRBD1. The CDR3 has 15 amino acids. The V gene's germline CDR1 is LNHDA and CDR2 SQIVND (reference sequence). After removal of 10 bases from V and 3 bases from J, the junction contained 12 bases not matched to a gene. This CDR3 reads CATRVQGNHNQPQHF. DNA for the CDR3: TGTGCCACCCGGGTACAGGGGAACCACAATCAGCCCCAGCATTTT.

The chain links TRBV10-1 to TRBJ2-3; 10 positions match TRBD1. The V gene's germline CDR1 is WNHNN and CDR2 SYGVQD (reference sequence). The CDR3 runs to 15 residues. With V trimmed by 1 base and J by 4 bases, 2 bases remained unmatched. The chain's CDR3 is CASSELTGGPDTQYF. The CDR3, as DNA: TGCGCCAGCAGTGAGTTGACAGGGGGCCCAGATACGCAGTATTTT.